The 20 T cell receptor beta chains in this list originate from one sample, sequenced in a study of cytomegalovirus exposure and HLA in healthy donors. 60 Vbeta and 13 Jbeta primers were used in PCR. Produced via immunoSEQ multiplex PCR; TCRdb's table is partial and in-frame only. The sample includes 110,000 or so clones, under 80% of them seen just once. The source material was PBMCs. The receptors were gathered from a woman in her forties or fifties in good health and CMV-seropositive.

The rearrangement links TRBV4-2 to TRBJ2-3; 11 positions agree with TRBD2. Germline assignment: CDR1 LGHNA and CDR2 YNFKEQ. The CDR3 sequence is 18 residues long. The V segment lost 4 bases and the J segment 6 bases; nucleotides outside the gene matches: 15. CDR3 nucleotides: TGTGCCAGCAGCCCCGAGACTCTAGCGGGAGGTGGTATGGATACGCAGTATTTT. Protein sequence: CASSPETLAGGGMDTQYF.

This clone was counted once. The genes are TRBV7-9 and TRBJ2-7; TRBD2 matches 8 bases. Looked up from germline, CDR1 is SEHNR and CDR2 is FQNEAQ (reference sequence). Unmatched junction bases numbered 6, after V lost 5 bases and J lost 3 bases. This CDR3 contains 14 residues. The CDR3 nucleotides are TGTGCCAGCAGCACCCCCGGGGGGGGCTACGAGCAGTACTTC. Protein: CASSTPGGGYEQYF.

V and J are TRBV9 and TRBJ2-1, with 10 bases that match TRBD2. Germline trimming cut 0 bases from V and 5 bases from J; bases unmatched to any gene: 5. The CDR3 contains 16 residues. CDR1 is SGDLS, CDR2 YYNGEE, per germline. In nucleotides, the CDR3 is TGTGCCAGCAGCGTAGGTCCTAGCGGGAGTCACAATGAGCAGTTCTTC. Protein sequence: CASSVGPSGSHNEQFF.

This chain joins TRBV29-1 and TRBJ2-1; 8 nucleotides line up with TRBD2. Per the germline V gene, CDR1 is SQVTM and CDR2 is ANQGSEA. Trimming removed 4 bases from V and 6 bases from J; junction bases left unmatched: 5. This CDR3 comprises 13 residues. The CDR3: CSVVLAAFNEQFF. DNA of the CDR3: TGCAGCGTTGTACTAGCGGCCTTCAATGAGCAGTTCTTC.

The rearrangement links TRBV7-2 to TRBJ1-1, with D possibly matching TRBD1 (6 bases). CDR3 length: 14 residues. Trimming shortened V by 5 bases and J by 8 bases, and 18 bases separated the two germline ends. The V gene's germline CDR1 is SGHTA and CDR2 FQGNSA. CDR3 amino acids: CASSLVPGQAEAFF. CDR3 coding DNA: TGTGCCAGCAGCCTCGTCCCGGGACAAGCCGAAGCTTTCTTT.

V and J are TRBV9 and TRBJ2-5, with 7 bases identical to TRBD2. V was clipped by 4 bases and J by 4 bases; unmatched bases: 13. Germline CDR1 and CDR2: SGDLS and YYNGEE. The CDR3 has 16 amino acids. The CDR3: CASSSSGGGYGETQYF. The CDR3 DNA reads TGTGCCAGCAGCTCCTCTGGGGGAGGGTACGGAGAGACCCAGTACTTC.

J is TRBJ1-4 and V is TRBV29-1; 11 bases fit TRBD1. The J segment lost 6 bases and the V segment lost 3 bases, leaving 3 bases of the junction unmatched. This CDR3 spans 14 amino acids. Germline CDR1 SQVTM, CDR2 ANQGSEA. The CDR3 reads CSVDLGQGDEKLFF. The DNA for the CDR3 is TGCAGCGTTGATTTGGGACAGGGGGATGAAAAACTGTTTTTT. The full variable domain, its missing parts supplied by reference TRBV29-1 and TRBJ1-4, is SAVISQKPSRDICQRGTSLTIQCQVDSQVTMMFWYRQQPGQSLTLIATANQGSEATYESGFVIDKFPISRPNLTFSTLTVSNMSPEDSSIYLCSVDLGQGDEKLFFGSGTQLSVL.

This rearrangement joins TRBV6-1 to TRBJ2-2; 10 nucleotides match TRBD2. This CDR3 spans 17 amino acids. The germline V gene encodes CDR1 MNHNS and CDR2 SASEGT. J gave up 1 base and V 2 bases, and 4 bases lay outside the gene matches. CDR3 DNA: TGTGCCAGCAGTGAAAGGCGACTAGCGGGGAACACCGGGGAGCTGTTTTTT. Protein sequence: CASSERRLAGNTGELFF.

The chain has TRBV7-2 and TRBJ1-2; 7 nucleotides line up with TRBD1. CDR1 SGHTA and CDR2 FQGNSA come from the germline V gene. The CDR3 length is 15 residues. V lost 1 base, J lost 3 bases, and 5 bases stayed unmatched. CDR3 nucleotides: TGTGCCAGCAGCTTAGGGGACAGAGATTACTATGGCTACACCTTC. Protein sequence: CASSLGDRDYYGYTF.

The V gene is TRBV6-6, the J gene TRBJ2-1; weak D call: TRBD2 (5 bases). The germline V and J ends were trimmed by 2 bases and 5 bases, with 16 bases remaining between them. CDR3 length: 16 residues. The germline V gene encodes CDR1 MNHNY and CDR2 SVGAGI (reference sequence). The CDR3 loop reads CASSYPTSRTNNEQFF. Here the CDR3 DNA reads TGTGCCAGCAGTTACCCCACTAGTCGGACCAACAATGAGCAGTTCTTC.

The genes are TRBV9 and TRBJ2-1; TRBD2 agrees at 9 bases. V was pared by 0 bases and J by 7 bases, with 8 bases of the junction left unmatched. The CDR3 runs to 16 residues. CDR1 SGDLS and CDR2 YYNGEE come from the germline V gene. The CDR3 here is CASSVALVAGENEQFF. DNA of the CDR3: TGTGCCAGCAGCGTAGCTTTAGTAGCGGGAGAGAATGAGCAGTTCTTC.

Here the CDR3 reads CASRSIETQYF. The CDR3 coding sequence is TGTGCCAGCAGGTCCATCGAGACCCAGTACTTC. The chain uses TRBV28 and TRBJ2-5; D is unclear. The CDR3 sequence is 11 residues long. The germline V and J ends were trimmed by 6 bases and 5 bases, with 7 bases remaining between them. Looked up from germline, CDR1 is MDHEN and CDR2 is SYDVKM.

The CDR3 spells CASSPRQGPNTEAFF. The CDR3 region has the DNA TGTGCCAGCAGTCCTAGACAGGGGCCGAACACTGAAGCTTTCTTT. The chain links TRBV6-4 to TRBJ1-1; TRBD1 aligns across 8 bases. The germline V gene encodes CDR1 MRHNA and CDR2 SNTAGT. CDR3 length: 15 residues. J lost 1 base, V lost 5 bases, and 6 bases had no gene match.

The chain links TRBV10-1 to TRBJ1-5; the match to TRBD1 covers 8 bases. V gave up 4 bases and J gave up 4 bases; unmatched junction bases: 0. The CDR3 is 13 residues long. Germline CDR1 WNHNN, CDR2 SYGVQD (reference sequence). The chain's CDR3 is CASSGQGNQPQHF. The CDR3 region has the DNA TGCGCCAGCAGTGGACAGGGGAATCAGCCCCAGCATTTT.

The V gene is TRBV6-5, the J gene TRBJ1-1; 7 bases are a match to TRBD1. The V segment lost 2 bases and the J segment 2 bases; nucleotides outside the gene matches: 5. Germline lookup yields CDR1 MNHEY and CDR2 SVGAGI. The CDR3 is made up of 15 amino acids. CDR3 bases: TGTGCCAGCAGTTACCGAAGACAGGGAAACACTGAAGCTTTCTTT. This sequence encodes CASSYRRQGNTEAFF.

This clone turned up a few times. The rearrangement links TRBV6-1 to TRBJ1-5; possible D gene TRBD1, 5 bases. The V end was cut by 5 bases, the J end by 2 bases, with 13 bases between. CDR1 is MNHNS, CDR2 SASEGT, per germline. The CDR3 has 15 residues. Written as DNA, the CDR3 is TGTGCCAGCAGTCGGGGGGATGGACGCAATCAGCCCCAGCATTTT. Translated, it gives CASSRGDGRNQPQHF.

This chain links TRBV5-1 with TRBJ2-5, with D possibly TRBD1 on 6 matching bases. The germline CDR1 and CDR2 sequences are SGHRS and YFSETQ. This CDR3 comprises 15 residues. V dropped 0 bases and J dropped 5 bases, with 14 bases sitting between them. The CDR3 DNA reads as TGCGCCAGCAGCTTGGCCGCAGGGGTAGCGGAGACCCAGTACTTC. It codes for CASSLAAGVAETQYF.

This rearrangement joins TRBV6-5 to TRBJ2-3, with D tentatively TRBD1 (5 bases). With 2 bases removed from V and 0 bases from J, the gap between germline ends came to 12 bases. Germline CDR1 and CDR2: MNHEY and SVGAGI. CDR3 length: 16 amino acids. CDR3 in amino acids: CASSYGRAYSTDTQYF. The CDR3 DNA reads TGTGCCAGCAGTTACGGCAGGGCCTATAGCACAGATACGCAGTATTTT.

The chain employs TRBV5-6 and TRBJ2-1, with D maybe TRBD1 (6 bases). There are 16 residues in the CDR3. Germline V gene data show CDR1 as SGHDT and CDR2 as YYEEEE. Trimming took off 1 base at V and 2 bases at J, with 13 bases between the two ends. CDR3 amino acids: CASSLLQGSTYNEQFF. The CDR3 bases are TGTGCCAGCAGCTTGTTACAGGGTAGTACCTACAATGAGCAGTTCTTC.

The gene calls are TRBV4-2 and TRBJ1-2, with 11 bases fitting TRBD1. Germline CDR1 and CDR2: LGHNA and YNFKEQ. The CDR3 consists of 14 residues. V was pared by 5 bases and J by 8 bases, with 7 bases of the junction left unmatched. DNA for the CDR3: TGTGCCAGCAGCGAAGGACAGGGGGCGCTCGGCTACACCTTC. Translating gives CASSEGQGALGYTF.